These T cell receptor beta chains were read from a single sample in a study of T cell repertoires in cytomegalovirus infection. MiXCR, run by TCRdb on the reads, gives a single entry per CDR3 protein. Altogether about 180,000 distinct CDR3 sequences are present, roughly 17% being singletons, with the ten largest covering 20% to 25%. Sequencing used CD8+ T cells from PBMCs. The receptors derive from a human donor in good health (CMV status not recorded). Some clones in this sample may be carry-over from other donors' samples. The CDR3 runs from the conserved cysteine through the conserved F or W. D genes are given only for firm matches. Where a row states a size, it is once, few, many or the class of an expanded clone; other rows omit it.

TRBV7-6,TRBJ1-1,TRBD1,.,CASSYRQGLNTEAFF,TGTGCCAGCAGCTACCGACAGGGGCTGAACACTGAAGCTTTCTTT
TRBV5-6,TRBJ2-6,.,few,CASSLNGAGANVLTF,TGTGCCAGCAGCTTAAATGGGGCTGGGGCCAACGTCCTGACTTTC
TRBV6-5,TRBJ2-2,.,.,CASSYTGRAGELFF,TGTGCCAGCAGTTATACAGGGAGGGCCGGGGAGCTGTTTTTT
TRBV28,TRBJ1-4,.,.,CATSDSSATNEKLFF,TGTGCCACTTCCGATTCGAGTGCAACTAATGAAAAACTGTTTTTT
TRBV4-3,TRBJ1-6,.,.,CASSQDRGPVNSPLHF,TGCGCCAGCAGCCAAGATCGGGGTCCCGTTAATTCACCCCTCCACTTT
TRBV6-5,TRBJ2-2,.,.,CARSPRQAKAGELFF,TGTGCCCGCAGTCCCCGACAGGCTAAGGCCGGGGAGCTGTTTTTT
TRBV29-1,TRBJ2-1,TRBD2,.,CSVETSGGPRYNEQFF,TGCAGCGTTGAAACTAGCGGGGGGCCCCGATACAATGAGCAGTTCTTC
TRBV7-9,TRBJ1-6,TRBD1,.,CASSLNPGQFNSPLHF,TGTGCCAGCAGCTTAAATCCGGGACAGTTTAATTCACCCCTCCACTTT
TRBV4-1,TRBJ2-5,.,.,CASSQSGAGAGQETQYF,TGCGCCAGCAGCCAGTCCGGGGCGGGGGCAGGTCAAGAGACCCAGTACTTC
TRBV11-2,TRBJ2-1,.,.,CASSQGGAGYNEQFF,TGTGCCAGCAGTCAGGGGGGGGCGGGTTACAATGAGCAGTTCTTC
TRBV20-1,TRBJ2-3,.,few,CSARKAASSTDTQYF,TGCAGTGCTAGAAAGGCAGCTTCTAGCACAGATACGCAGTATTTT
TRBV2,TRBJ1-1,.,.,CASTLQGSATEAFF,TGTGCCAGCACCCTACAGGGCTCGGCCACTGAAGCTTTCTTT
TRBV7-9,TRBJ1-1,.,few,CASRINTEAFF,TGTGCCAGCAGAATAAACACTGAAGCTTTCTTT
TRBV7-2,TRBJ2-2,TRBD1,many,CASSLYRGGTGELFF,TGTGCCAGCAGCCTATACAGGGGTGGGACCGGGGAGCTGTTTTTT
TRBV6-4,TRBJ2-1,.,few,CASSVVGNRANEQFF,TGTGCCAGCAGTGTGGTCGGGAACAGGGCCAATGAGCAGTTCTTC
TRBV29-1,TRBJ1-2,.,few,CSVEDRMSGYTF,TGCAGCGTTGAAGATCGGATGTCCGGCTACACCTTC
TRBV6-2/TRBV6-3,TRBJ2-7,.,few,CASSYSSSNEQYF,TGTGCCAGCAGTTACTCGAGTAGCAACGAGCAGTACTTC
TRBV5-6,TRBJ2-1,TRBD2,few,CASSSIAGSSYNEQFF,TGTGCCAGCAGCTCAATAGCGGGGAGCTCCTACAATGAGCAGTTCTTC
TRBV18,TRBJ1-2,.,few,CASSGRPNYGYTF,TGTGCCAGCTCCGGTCGACCTAACTATGGCTACACCTTC
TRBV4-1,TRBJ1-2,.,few,CASSSSGFDGYTF,TGCGCCAGCAGCTCCTCCGGGTTTGATGGCTACACCTTC
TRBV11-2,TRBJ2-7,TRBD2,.,CASSRTSGGVNEQYF,TGTGCCAGCAGTCGGACTAGCGGGGGGGTCAACGAGCAGTACTTC
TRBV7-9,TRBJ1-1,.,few,CASSGSASRNTEAFF,TGTGCCAGCAGCGGGTCGGCCTCCCGGAACACTGAAGCTTTCTTT
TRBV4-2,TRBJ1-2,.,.,CASSQLSEDGYTF,TGTGCCAGCAGCCAATTGTCAGAAGATGGCTACACCTTC
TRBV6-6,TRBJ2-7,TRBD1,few,CASSYSTGLTYEQYF,TGTGCCAGCAGTTACTCGACAGGGCTTACCTACGAGCAGTACTTC
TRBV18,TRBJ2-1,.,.,CASSAYANEQFF,TGTGCCAGCTCGGCCTACGCCAATGAGCAGTTCTTC
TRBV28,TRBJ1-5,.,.,CASSSVDRGGDQPQHF,TGTGCCAGCAGTTCGGTCGATAGGGGAGGGGATCAGCCCCAGCATTTT
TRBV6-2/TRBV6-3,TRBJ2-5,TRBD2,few,CASSYSRDYQTQYF,TGTGCCAGCAGTTACTCGAGGGACTATCAGACCCAGTACTTC
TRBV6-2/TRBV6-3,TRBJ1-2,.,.,CASSPRGANYGYTF,TGTGCCAGCAGCCCCAGGGGAGCTAACTATGGCTACACCTTC
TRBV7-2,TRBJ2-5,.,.,CASSLRQAVQETQYF,TGTGCCAGCAGCTTAAGGCAGGCGGTTCAAGAGACCCAGTACTTC
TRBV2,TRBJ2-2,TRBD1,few,CASNTGTVNTGELFF,TGTGCCAGCAATACCGGGACAGTGAACACCGGGGAGCTGTTTTTT
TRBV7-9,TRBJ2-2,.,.,CASRAGTNTGELFF,TGTGCCAGCAGAGCCGGGACTAACACCGGGGAGCTGTTTTTT
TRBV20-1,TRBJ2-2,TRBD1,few,CSARDRGTGELFF,TGCAGTGCTAGAGACAGGGGGACCGGGGAGCTGTTTTTT
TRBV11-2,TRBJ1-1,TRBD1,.,CASSWGQGAMGEAFF,TGTGCCAGCAGCTGGGGACAGGGGGCAATGGGTGAAGCTTTCTTT
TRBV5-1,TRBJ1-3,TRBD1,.,CASSLAGSDRASGNTIYF,TGCGCCAGCAGCTTGGCCGGAAGCGACAGGGCCTCTGGAAACACCATATATTTT
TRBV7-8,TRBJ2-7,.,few,CASSLEPPYEQYF,TGTGCCAGCAGCTTAGAACCGCCCTACGAGCAGTACTTC
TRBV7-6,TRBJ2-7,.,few,CASSLGGIGYEQYF,TGTGCCAGCAGCTTAGGTGGAATCGGCTACGAGCAGTACTTC
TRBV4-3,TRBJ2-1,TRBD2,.,CASSPGSGGGNEQFF,TGCGCCAGCAGCCCGGGTTCGGGGGGGGGAAATGAGCAGTTCTTC
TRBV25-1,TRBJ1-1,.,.,CASSEWSELNTEAFF,TGTGCCAGCAGTGAATGGTCCGAATTGAACACTGAAGCTTTCTTT
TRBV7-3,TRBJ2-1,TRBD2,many,CASSARTSGGRNEQFF,TGTGCCAGCAGCGCCCGGACTAGCGGGGGTAGAAATGAGCAGTTCTTC
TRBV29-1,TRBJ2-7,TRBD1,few,CSVHLWTGEGYEQYF,TGCAGCGTGCACCTCTGGACAGGGGAAGGCTACGAGCAGTACTTC
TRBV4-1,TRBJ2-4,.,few,CASSQPALAKNIQYF,TGCGCCAGCAGCCAGCCCGCCCTCGCCAAAAACATTCAGTACTTC
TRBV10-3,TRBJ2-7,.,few,CAISGLSYEQYF,TGTGCCATCAGTGGGCTGAGCTACGAGCAGTACTTC
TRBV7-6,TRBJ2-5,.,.,CASSLVSSRTQYF,TGTGCCAGCAGCTTAGTTAGTAGTCGAACCCAGTACTTC
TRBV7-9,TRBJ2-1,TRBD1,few,CASSPRQGLNEQFF,TGTGCCAGCAGCCCTCGACAGGGGCTCAATGAGCAGTTCTTC
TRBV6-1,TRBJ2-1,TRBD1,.,CASSPRDRVYNEQFF,TGTGCCAGCAGCCCCCGGGACAGGGTATACAATGAGCAGTTCTTC
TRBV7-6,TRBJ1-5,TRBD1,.,CASSRGQGGNQPQHF,TGTGCCAGCAGCCGGGGACAGGGGGGCAATCAGCCCCAGCATTTT
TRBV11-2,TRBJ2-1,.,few,CASSSHTTGIYNEQFF,TGTGCCAGCAGCTCACACACTACCGGGATATACAATGAGCAGTTCTTC
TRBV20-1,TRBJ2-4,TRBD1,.,CSARDRALAKNIQYF,TGCAGTGCTAGGGACAGGGCTTTAGCCAAAAACATTCAGTACTTC
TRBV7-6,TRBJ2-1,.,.,CASSLRVGDRNYNEQFF,TGTGCCAGCAGCTTACGGGTGGGTGACAGGAACTACAATGAGCAGTTCTTC
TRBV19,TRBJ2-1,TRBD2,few,CASSIKASGGVSSYNEQFF,TGTGCCAGTAGTATTAAAGCTAGCGGGGGGGTTAGCTCCTACAATGAGCAGTTCTTC
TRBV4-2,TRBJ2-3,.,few,CASSQVSWDSTDTQYF,TGTGCCAGCAGCCAAGTTTCCTGGGATTCCACAGATACGCAGTATTTT
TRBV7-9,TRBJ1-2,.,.,CASSLRGGPVSGYTF,TGTGCCAGCAGCTTACGAGGGGGTCCGGTCTCCGGCTACACCTTC